Below are 28 T cell receptor beta chains sequenced from a single sample in a study of memory CD4+ T cells and cytomegalovirus serostatus. Repertoires were generated with immunoSEQ multiplex PCR, while TCRdb's copy carries only in-frame clones and drops some. The sample records 40,000 to 55,000 clones, roughly 80% being singletons. The sort gate was single viable CD3+CD4+CD8-CD45RO+ cells for memory CD4+ T cells. Sequencing used memory CD4+ T cells from blood. Every receptor here comes from an adult in good health and CMV-seropositive.

CDR3 bases: TGTGCCAGTAGTCCACGGACAGGGTACTCCTACGAGCAGTACTTC. Translation gives CASSPRTGYSYEQYF. This chain connects TRBV19 to TRBJ2-7, with 8 bases lining up with TRBD1. The CDR3 spans 15 residues. Trimming at V came to 5 bases and at J to 0 bases, leaving 6 bases not matched to a gene. Germline CDR1 is LNHDA and CDR2 is SQIVND (reference sequence).

The CDR3 loop reads CASTGEETQYF. The CDR3 nucleotides are TGTGCCAGCACAGGGGAAGAGACCCAGTACTTC. The J gene is TRBJ2-5, the V gene TRBV28; D is possibly TRBD1 (6 bases). The V end was cut by 7 bases, the J end by 3 bases, with 6 bases between. Per germline, CDR1 MDHEN and CDR2 SYDVKM. This CDR3 comprises 11 residues.

The CDR3 loop is CATGTGDEQYF. The CDR3 nucleotides are TGTGCCACCGGGACAGGGGACGAGCAGTACTTC. The chain is built from TRBV28 and TRBJ2-7; TRBD1 matches 10 bases. CDR1 is MDHEN and CDR2 is SYDVKM in the germline V gene. This CDR3 is 11 amino acids long. V lost 10 bases and J lost 5; bases outside the gene matches: 2.

The chain is built from TRBV4-3 and TRBJ1-3; D is undetermined. V was pared by 4 bases and J by 1 base, with 8 bases between. CDR1 is LGHNA, CDR2 YSLEER, per germline. The CDR3 contains 14 residues. The CDR3 protein is CASSRSGSGNTIYF. The CDR3 bases are TGCGCCAGCAGCCGTTCGGGTTCTGGAAACACCATATATTTT.

The sample holds one count of this clone. V usage is TRBV7-9 and J usage is TRBJ2-2; D may correspond to TRBD1 or TRBD2 (6 bases each). Germline V gene data show CDR1 as SEHNR and CDR2 as FQNEAQ (reference sequence). Trimming cost V 2 bases and J 4 bases, with 14 bases left between them. This CDR3 contains 16 residues. CDR3 residues: CASSLWVRGRTGELFF. The CDR3 region has the DNA TGTGCCAGCAGCTTATGGGTCCGGGGGCGCACCGGGGAGCTGTTTTTT.

As to this clone: An end of the junction differs from the germline gene, which may be a read error. The chain employs TRBV5-1 and TRBJ1-6, with a tentative D call TRBD1 (5 bases). CDR1 and CDR2 from the germline V gene are SGHRS and YFSETQ. The CDR3 has 15 amino acids. The CDR3 is CASSLMGTDKSPLHF. The DNA of the CDR3 is TGCGCCAGCAGCTTGATGGGGACGGATAAATCACCCCTCCACTTT.

This clone was picked up a small number of times. The DNA of the CDR3 is TGCGCCAGCGGAGGGACAGGGATTAACTACGAGCAGTACTTC. This codes for CASGGTGINYEQYF. The rearrangement uses TRBV10-2 and TRBJ2-7, with TRBD1 matching over 9 bases. CDR3 size: 14 residues. The germline V gene has CDR1 WSHSY and CDR2 SAAADI. Trimming cost V 8 bases and J 3 bases; bases outside gene matches: 8.

This chain joins TRBV5-4 and TRBJ2-3; perhaps D is TRBD1 or TRBD2 (6 bases each). CDR3 length equals 16 residues. Trimming left V 3 bases short and J 0 bases short, with 14 bases between. Germline CDR1 and CDR2: SGHNT and YYREEE (reference sequence). The CDR3 DNA reads TGTGCCAGCAGCTGGGGGGCGGGAAGGAGCACAGATACGCAGTATTTT. Encoded protein: CASSWGAGRSTDTQYF.

The CDR3 reads CASSYDRAGNTIYF. The CDR3 DNA is TGTGCCAGCAGCTATGACAGGGCTGGAAACACCATATATTTT. V gene TRBV11-2 combines with J gene TRBJ1-3; 7 nucleotides line up with TRBD1. With 4 bases clipped from V and 2 bases from J, the junction kept 2 bases outside the gene matches. CDR3 length: 14 amino acids. Germline CDR1 is SGHAT and CDR2 is FQNNGV.

V is TRBV5-6 and J is TRBJ2-5; 8 bases are shared with TRBD1. Germline lookup yields CDR1 SGHDT and CDR2 YYEEEE. This CDR3 is 16 amino acids long. V was clipped by 4 bases and J by 0 bases; unmatched bases: 8. Written as DNA, the CDR3 is TGTGCCAGCAGCCGCACCGGACAGGGAGACCAAGAGACCCAGTACTTC. As protein: CASSRTGQGDQETQYF.

This clone was picked up a small number of times. The genes are TRBV2 and TRBJ2-7, with D tentatively TRBD2 (6 bases). From germline, CDR1 is SNHLY and CDR2 FYNNEI. The CDR3 is 14 amino acids. Trimming took 0 bases from V and 5 from J, leaving 11 bases between them. The chain's CDR3 is CASSEAGGLNEQYF. CDR3 DNA sequence: TGTGCCAGCAGTGAAGCGGGGGGACTGAACGAGCAGTACTTC.

This chain uses TRBV7-8 with TRBJ1-1; D possibly corresponds to TRBD1 (6 bases). Trimming removed 5 bases at V and 4 bases at J, with 20 bases between. The germline CDR1 and CDR2 sequences are SGHVS and FQNEAQ. The CDR3 has 16 residues. In nucleotides, the CDR3 is TGTGCCAGCAGCCTTAACGGGGGGCGTTTTGGCACTGAAGCTTTCTTT. Protein product: CASSLNGGRFGTEAFF. The full variable domain, in which reference TRBV7-8 and TRBJ1-1 provide the parts outside the CDR3, is GAGVSQSPRYKVAKRGQDVALRCDPISGHVSLFWYQQALGQGPEFLTYFQNEAQLDKSGLPSDRFFAERPEGSVSTLKIQRTQQEDSAVYLCASSLNGGRFGTEAFFGQGTRLTVV.

J is TRBJ2-1 and V is TRBV5-1; TRBD2 agrees at 13 bases. The CDR3 is made up of 16 amino acids. Germline-derived CDR1 and CDR2 are SGHRS and YFSETQ. Germline trimming cut 5 bases from V and 7 bases from J; bases unmatched to any gene: 9. The CDR3 sequence is CASSFSQGLAGNEQFF. The CDR3 DNA reads TGCGCCAGCAGTTTTAGCCAGGGACTAGCGGGGAATGAGCAGTTCTTC. Combining the CDR3 with reference TRBV5-1 and TRBJ2-1 gives the whole variable domain KAGVTQTPRYLIKTRGQQVTLSCSPISGHRSVSWYQQTPGQGLQFLFEYFSETQRNKGNFPGRFSGRQFSNSRSEMNVSTLELGDSALYLCASSFSQGLAGNEQFFGPGTRLTVL.

The gene calls are TRBV19 and TRBJ1-2, with 8 bases identical to TRBD1. This CDR3 is built from 15 residues. Germline loops: CDR1 LNHDA, CDR2 SQIVND (reference sequence). With V trimmed by 5 bases and J by 3 bases, 8 bases remained unmatched. The DNA of the CDR3 is TGTGCCAGTAGTCCGGGACAGGTAGAATACTATGGCTACACCTTC. Translated: CASSPGQVEYYGYTF. Filled out from reference TRBV19 and TRBJ1-2, the complete variable domain reads DGGITQSPKYLFRKEGQNVTLSCEQNLNHDAMYWYRQDPGQGLRLIYYSQIVNDFQKGDIAEGYSVSREKKESFPLTVTSAQKNPTAFYLCASSPGQVEYYGYTFGSGTRLTVV.

This clone showed up just a few times. This chain links TRBV18 with TRBJ1-2; 7 bases map to TRBD1. This CDR3 has 15 amino acids. Unmatched junction bases numbered 7, after V lost 1 base and J lost 5 bases. Germline V CDR1 and CDR2: KGHSH, LQKENI. This chain's CDR3 is CASSPLRDSEYGYTF. CDR3 sequence (DNA): TGTGCCAGCTCACCACTCCGGGACAGCGAATATGGCTACACCTTC. Based on the CDR3 plus reference TRBV18 and TRBJ1-2, the full variable domain is NAGVMQNPRHLVRRRGQEARLRCSPMKGHSHVYWYRQLPEEGLKFMVYLQKENIIDESGMPKERFSAEFPKEGPSILRIQQVVRGDSAAYFCASSPLRDSEYGYTFGSGTRLTVV.

V usage is TRBV15 and J usage is TRBJ1-1; D is uncertain. V was pared by 6 bases and J by 3 bases, with 14 bases between. Germline loops: CDR1 LNHNV, CDR2 YYDKDF (reference sequence). The CDR3 runs to 14 residues. CDR3 loop: CATSWGVADTEAFF. The DNA of the CDR3 is TGTGCCACCAGTTGGGGTGTCGCGGACACTGAAGCTTTCTTT.

About this clone itself: The sample carries other DNA sequences with the same CDR3. The chain joins TRBV27 to TRBJ2-7; D is possibly TRBD1 or TRBD2 (5 bases each). This CDR3 contains 14 residues. Trimming removed 5 bases at V and 0 bases at J, with 11 bases between. Germline loops: CDR1 MNHEY, CDR2 SMNVEV (reference sequence). The CDR3 DNA is TGTGCCAGCAGTCCAAGGGACGGCTCCTACGAGCAGTACTTC. Translating gives CASSPRDGSYEQYF.

The chain links TRBV7-6 to TRBJ2-2; TRBD2 aligns across 8 bases. The length of the CDR3 is 17 residues. The germline V gene has CDR1 SGHVS and CDR2 FNYEAQ. The V segment lost 5 bases and the J segment 4 bases; nucleotides outside the gene matches: 12. CDR3 amino acids: CASSHVSGGAGTGELFF. CDR3 bases: TGTGCCAGCAGCCACGTCTCCGGGGGGGCCGGCACCGGGGAGCTGTTTTTT.

This clone was counted only a few times. Other DNA sequences of this sample code for an identical CDR3. V is TRBV10-3 and J is TRBJ1-3; D not resolved. V shed 7 bases and J shed 1 base, with 8 bases lying between them. The length of the CDR3 is 13 residues. Germline CDR1 is ENHRY and CDR2 is SYGVKD. CDR3 protein: CAITRGSGNTIYF. The CDR3 DNA reads TGTGCCATCACCCGCGGGTCTGGAAACACCATATATTTT.

This clone was detected a few times. The gene calls are TRBV2 and TRBJ1-1, with D hard to call. The CDR3 covers 13 residues. The germline CDR1 and CDR2 sequences are SNHLY and FYNNEI. The ends were cut back, 2 bases at V and 3 bases at J, with 7 bases in the middle. The CDR3 nucleotides are TGTGCCAGCAGTGAACGTATCCACACTGAAGCTTTCTTT. This encodes CASSERIHTEAFF. Variable domain in full (rest from reference TRBV2 and TRBJ1-1): EPEVTQTPSHQVTQMGQEVILRCVPISNHLYFYWYRQILGQKVEFLVSFYNNEISEKSEIFDDQFSVERPDGSNFTLKIRSTKLEDSAMYFCASSERIHTEAFFGQGTRLTVV.

This chain connects TRBV6-1 to TRBJ1-2; 8 nucleotides match TRBD1. Germline V CDR1 and CDR2: MNHNS, SASEGT. The CDR3 runs to 16 residues. The ends lost 4 bases at V and 4 bases at J; junction bases unmatched: 11. CDR3 nucleotide sequence: TGTGCCAGCAGTGCTTGGGGGACAGGCTTGGCCTATGGCTACACCTTC. Its protein product is CASSAWGTGLAYGYTF.

The chain combines TRBV29-1 with TRBJ2-5, with 7 nucleotides matching TRBD2. V trimming: 6 bases; J trimming: 2 bases; junction bases outside the gene matches: 3. CDR3 length: 12 residues. Germline V gene data show CDR1 as SQVTM and CDR2 as ANQGSEA. The CDR3 nucleotides read TGCAGCGTGGGAGGGTGGCAAGAGACCCAGTACTTC. Translation gives CSVGGWQETQYF.

This clone was counted only a few times. This rearrangement joins TRBV2 to TRBJ2-7; D is ambiguous. Trimming shortened V by 5 bases and J by 5 bases, and 19 bases separated the two germline ends. The CDR3 runs 15 residues. Germline assignment: CDR1 SNHLY and CDR2 FYNNEI. CDR3 DNA: TGTGCCAGCAGTAACGACCTTGACTCGCCCCACGAGCAGTACTTC. Protein: CASSNDLDSPHEQYF.

The rearrangement uses TRBV6-5 and TRBJ2-7, with 9 bases matching TRBD2. The V gene end was trimmed by 5 bases and the J gene end by 2 bases; junction bases not matched to a gene: 4. The germline V gene has CDR1 MNHEY and CDR2 SVGAGI. The CDR3 consists of 14 residues. CDR3 sequence reads: CASSSGGRTYEQYF. CDR3 DNA: TGTGCCAGCAGTAGCGGGGGGCGAACCTACGAGCAGTACTTC.

This chain joins TRBV5-1 and TRBJ1-1; D call uncertain. V was cut by 5 bases and J by 1 base, with 12 bases left in between. Per the germline V gene, CDR1 is SGHRS and CDR2 is YFSETQ. There are 14 residues in the CDR3. The CDR3 reads CASSSGPGNTEAFF. In DNA form, the CDR3 reads TGCGCCAGCAGTTCCGGGCCGGGGAACACTGAAGCTTTCTTT.

The V gene is TRBV4-3, the J gene TRBJ2-2, with 7 bases lining up with TRBD1. The CDR3 length is 16 residues. Trimming at V came to 1 base and at J to 4 bases, leaving 6 bases not matched to a gene. CDR1 and CDR2 (germline): LGHNA, YSLEER. The CDR3 spells CASSQGTQGFTGELFF. Here the CDR3 DNA reads TGCGCCAGCAGCCAAGGTACACAGGGGTTCACCGGGGAGCTGTTTTTT.

The rearrangement joins TRBV6-6 to TRBJ2-2; 9 positions agree with TRBD1. J gave up 6 bases and V 4 bases, and 6 bases lay outside the gene matches. The germline gives CDR1 MNHNY, CDR2 SVGAGI (reference sequence). CDR3 length: 15 amino acids. The CDR3 protein is CASSWGQGNPGELFF. The CDR3 coding sequence is TGTGCCAGCAGTTGGGGACAGGGTAACCCCGGGGAGCTGTTTTTT.

This chain joins TRBV4-2 and TRBJ2-3; D tentatively fits TRBD1 or TRBD2 (5 bases each). The CDR3 extends over 16 amino acids. Germline lookup yields CDR1 LGHNA and CDR2 YNFKEQ. V was shortened by 0 bases and J by 0 bases, with 10 bases between the two germline ends. CDR3 sequence: CASSQEWDASTDTQYF. The CDR3 DNA reads as TGTGCCAGCAGCCAAGAGTGGGACGCTAGCACAGATACGCAGTATTTT.